Each of the 11 T cell receptor beta chains below was sequenced from the same sample in a study of blood T cell repertoires in COVID-19. This table comes from immunoSEQ multiplex PCR, and its TCRdb copy is limited to in-frame clones, with some not included. The sample records 100,000 or so clones, 87% being singletons. Source material: peripheral blood. The receptors were gathered from a woman aged 25-40 years with acute or convalescent COVID-19.

The chain combines TRBV28 with TRBJ2-1, with TRBD2 matching over 15 bases. Germline-derived CDR1 and CDR2 are MDHEN and SYDVKM. The CDR3 sequence is 14 residues long. The V gene end was trimmed by 4 bases and the J gene end by 14 bases; junction bases not matched to a gene: 6. This CDR3 is CASSSRTSGGAKFF. DNA for the CDR3: TGTGCCAGCAGTTCCAGGACTAGCGGGGGGGCCAAGTTCTTC.

This clone was counted between two and nine times. The chain recombines TRBV9 with TRBJ2-1; D perhaps matches TRBD2 (5 bases). The CDR3 extends over 15 amino acids. From germline, CDR1 is SGDLS and CDR2 YYNGEE. V lost 0 bases and J 9 bases, leaving 16 bases between the germline ends. The CDR3 loop reads CASSVEVSGMGEQFF. CDR3 DNA: TGTGCCAGCAGCGTAGAAGTCTCGGGGATGGGTGAGCAGTTCTTC.

The chain joins TRBV6-5 to TRBJ2-7; D is possibly TRBD1 (5 bases). Trimming took off 5 bases at V and 7 bases at J, with 15 bases between the two ends. The CDR3 is 13 amino acids. CDR1 and CDR2 (germline): MNHEY, SVGAGI. CDR3 protein: CASSTPGAEEQYF. The DNA for the CDR3 is TGTGCCAGCAGTACCCCTGGGGCAGAAGAGCAGTACTTC.

The chain links TRBV27 to TRBJ2-7; possibly TRBD1 for D (6 bases). Germline CDR1 reads MNHEY; CDR2 reads SMNVEV (reference sequence). V shed 9 bases and J shed 3 bases, with 18 bases lying between them. The CDR3 spans 14 residues. CDR3 sequence (DNA): TGTGCCAGTTCCTACAGGGCCACCTACTACGAGCAGTACTTC. Translating it yields CASSYRATYYEQYF.

The genes are TRBV12-3 or TRBV12-4 and TRBJ2-1, with D possibly matching TRBD2 (5 bases). V lost 5 bases to trimming and J lost 2 bases, with 7 bases between them. The CDR3 covers 13 residues. Here the CDR3 DNA reads TGTGCCAGCAGTCCCGGGACCTACAATGAGCAGTTCTTC. Its protein product is CASSPGTYNEQFF.

The chain combines TRBV29-1 with TRBJ1-5, with D hard to call. Deletions cut 7 bases from V and 7 bases from J, with 14 bases between. Germline-derived CDR1 and CDR2 are SQVTM and ANQGSEA. CDR3 size: 12 residues. The CDR3 loop reads CSAMTGGQPQHF. CDR3 in DNA: TGCAGCGCCATGACCGGCGGGCAGCCCCAGCATTTT.

The V call is TRBV28, the J call TRBJ2-7, with 7 bases fitting TRBD1. From germline, CDR1 is MDHEN and CDR2 SYDVKM. CDR3 length: 12 amino acids. The CDR3 reads CVGQRPIYEQYF. In nucleotides, the CDR3 is TGTGTGGGACAGCGACCTATCTACGAGCAGTACTTC.

The rearrangement uses TRBV5-1 and TRBJ1-4, with TRBD1 as a possible D gene (5 bases). CDR1 SGHRS and CDR2 YFSETQ come from the germline V gene. There are 15 residues in the CDR3. Between the trimmed V and J ends, which lost 0 bases and 4 bases, there was a span of 10 bases. The CDR3 nucleotides are TGCGCCAGCAGCTTGGGCCAGGGCGATAATGAAAAACTGTTTTTT. This encodes CASSLGQGDNEKLFF.

This clone was picked up a small number of times. The chain joins TRBV5-4 to TRBJ2-2; no reliable D call. The ends were cut back, 6 bases at V and 3 bases at J, with 6 bases in the middle. The germline gives CDR1 SGHNT, CDR2 YYREEE (reference sequence). The CDR3 has 12 residues. In nucleotides, the CDR3 is TGTGCCAGCAAACGAGACACCGGGGAGCTGTTTTTT. Protein product: CASKRDTGELFF. Looking up the rest from reference TRBV5-4 and TRBJ2-2 gives the full variable domain: ETGVTQSPTHLIKTRGQQVTLRCSSQSGHNTVSWYQQALGQGPQFIFQYYREEENGRGNFPPRFSGLQFPNYSSELNVNALELDDSALYLCASKRDTGELFFGEGSRLTVL.

The chain is built from TRBV7-9 and TRBJ2-7, with 10 positions matching TRBD1. This CDR3 has 14 residues. The ends lost 6 bases at V and 5 bases at J; junction bases unmatched: 7. Germline assignment: CDR1 SEHNR and CDR2 FQNEAQ (reference sequence). The CDR3 loop reads CASSPGTGVHEQYF. The CDR3 bases are TGTGCCAGCAGTCCCGGGACAGGGGTCCACGAGCAGTACTTC.

The chain uses TRBV7-8 and TRBJ2-7; TRBD1 aligns across 7 bases. The CDR3 sequence is 15 residues long. Germline V gives CDR1 SGHVS, CDR2 FQNEAQ. J lost 3 bases, V lost 3 bases, and 8 bases had no gene match. DNA of the CDR3: TGTGCCAGCAGCTTCGCGACAGGGCAGGGCTACGAGCAGTACTTC. Protein sequence: CASSFATGQGYEQYF. Full variable domain (rest looked up from reference TRBV7-8 and TRBJ2-7): GAGVSQSPRYKVAKRGQDVALRCDPISGHVSLFWYQQALGQGPEFLTYFQNEAQLDKSGLPSDRFFAERPEGSVSTLKIQRTQQEDSAVYLCASSFATGQGYEQYFGPGTRLTVT.